This T cell receptor beta chain was profiled in a study of blood T cell repertoires in COVID-19 (TCRdb year 2020). For the study in its entirety: The collaborator samples originated in the United States, Italy and Spain and spanned the acute and convalescent phases of COVID-19. The prospective study material was composed of cDNA or gDNA derived from T cells, B-cell-depleted T cells, or PBMCs. Subjects who had been exposed to COVID-19, were actively infected with it, or had recovered from it provided the deeply sampled blood TCRbeta repertoires that made up the dataset. The repertoires were released in a freely available public database meant as a resource for research on the immune response to SARS-CoV-2. The samples were drawn from the first 160 participants of the ongoing ImmuneRACE study and from 950 to 1,500 subjects provided by 6 global collaborators. Nearly every sample came with metadata listing a de-identified subject ID, COVID-19 status, age in years and sex. Where available, HLA class I and class II types were taken from metadata supplied by the sample provider and were not determined by assay-based typing.

The immunoSEQ Assay, a bias-controlled multiplex PCR, was used to amplify TCRbeta CDR3 regions from genomic DNA. In the source study's methods: Within the assay, amplification of reference gene primers was used to estimate how many nucleated cells each sample contained. Sequence reads were collapsed and filtered to measure the absolute abundance of every unique TCRbeta CDR3 rearrangement. For each sample, productive Simpson clonality was calculated by taking the square root of Simpson's diversity index across productive rearrangements. Not all clones reach the TCRdb copy of this immuneACCESS table, which keeps in-frame sequences only. Checked studies attribute under half of the gap to unresolved V genes and leave the rest unexplained. D and trimming come from the DNA, and the V and J calls and clone size come from that table. The sample table records 280,000 or so clones; approximately 88% of these occur just once. The ten largest clones represent 6% to 7% of the sample.

V is cut back by 4 bases and J by 9 bases, with 4 bases in the junction unmatched. CDR1 and CDR2, per the germline V gene (reference sequence), are LGHDT and YNNKEL. Reading from cysteine to phenylalanine, the CDR3 counts 15 amino acids. Kept here is only the CDR3 DNA, which spans 45 bases and is read in frame from base 1. In the prospective study, participants were 18 to 89 years old, resided in around 25 geographic areas of the United States, and were enrolled through a virtual design. To assign participants to cohorts, the prospective study relied on clinical history that participants themselves reported in a screening survey and a study questionnaire. For ImmuneRACE Cohort 3, a participant was defined as recovered based on two consecutive negative NP/OP PCR tests, clearance by a healthcare professional, or resolution of symptoms. In the prospective study, whole blood, serum and a nasopharyngeal or oropharyngeal swab were collected from each participant by mobile phlebotomists. Prospective study participants could optionally give additional blood draws and questionnaires over an approximately two-month period. Before DNA extraction, blood samples from the prospective study were shipped at room temperature or frozen.

On this clone itself: The specificity of this receptor is unknown. Per-base quality was not reported, and no clone a single base away is much larger than it.

Broader findings and caveats from the paper: The amount of clinical and demographic metadata varied by source and participant and was provided uncurated.

Sample: PBMCs or T cells enriched from blood (not recorded which). In this chain, TRBV3-1 (or the pseudogene TRBV3-2) is recombined with TRBJ2-2; 14 junctional bases match TRBD2. The sequence came from a woman aged 35 to 49 who had recovered from COVID-19. The CDR3 reads CASSPGLAGDRELFF. The nucleotide sequence is TGTGCCAGCAGCCCGGGACTAGCGGGGGACCGGGAGCTGTTTTTT.